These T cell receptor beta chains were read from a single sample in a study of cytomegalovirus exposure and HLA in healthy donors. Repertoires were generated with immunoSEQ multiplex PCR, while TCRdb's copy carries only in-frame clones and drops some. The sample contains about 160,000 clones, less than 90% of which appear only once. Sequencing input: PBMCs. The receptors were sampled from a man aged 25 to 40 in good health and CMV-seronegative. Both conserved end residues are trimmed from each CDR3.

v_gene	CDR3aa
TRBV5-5	ASSVDRYSNQPQH
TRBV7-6	ASSLFEGTDTQY
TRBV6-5	ASKGDYGYT
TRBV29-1	SVVAGAPRGYNEQF
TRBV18	ASSPASGGARTDTQY
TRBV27	ASSSPSERGAEDTQY
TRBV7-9	ASSYDRDSNQPQH
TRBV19	ASSISLAGGSYNEQF
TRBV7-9	SSSLDRGGLGTQY
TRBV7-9	ASSFRQETQY
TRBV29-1	SFARQGENGELF
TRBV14	ASSQELAGSTDTQY
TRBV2	ASRQGTGELF
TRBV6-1	ASSEGIGGNEKLF
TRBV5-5	ASSLLQLTGRAKNIQY
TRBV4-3	ASSQDLLAGTYNEQF
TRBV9	ASSHDQGAGTEAF
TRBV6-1	AMGQGEKLF
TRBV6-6	ASSYDVEENQPQH
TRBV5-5	ASSPEIATQTSRGYT
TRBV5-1	ASSLNRRVNEKLF
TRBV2	ASRPRAQETQY
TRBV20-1	SARAQGRYT
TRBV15	ATSTSPGYNEQF
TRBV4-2	ASSFDLPGLDLF
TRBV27	ASTTRGVDIQY
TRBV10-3	AISDPGQGPGNTIY
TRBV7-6	ASSVGDRPSYEQY
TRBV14	ASSQPLTALNTGELF
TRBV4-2	ASSQEQGINYGYT
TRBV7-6	ASSPSESRPGANVLT
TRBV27	ASSPLGNYGYT
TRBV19	ASSPWTGDSEQF
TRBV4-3	ASSQESGRAAYEQY
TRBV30	AWSVLYPYEQY
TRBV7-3	ASSLMPGAYEQY
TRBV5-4	ASSLGQGVSRAF
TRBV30	AWTRGGSAYEQY
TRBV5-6	ASSLPRTGLKDEQF
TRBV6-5	ASSTTGGSYEQY
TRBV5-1	ASSLTGTGYEQY
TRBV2	ASSRDRGNTDTQY
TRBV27	ASSSMTGARETQY
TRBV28	ASSFRGNTEAF
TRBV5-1	ASSRTGISTDTQY
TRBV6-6	ASRRPSSYEQY
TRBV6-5	ATLRTGEPYNEQF
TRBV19	ASSFPGINTGELF
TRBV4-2	ASSRPGREDLGEQF